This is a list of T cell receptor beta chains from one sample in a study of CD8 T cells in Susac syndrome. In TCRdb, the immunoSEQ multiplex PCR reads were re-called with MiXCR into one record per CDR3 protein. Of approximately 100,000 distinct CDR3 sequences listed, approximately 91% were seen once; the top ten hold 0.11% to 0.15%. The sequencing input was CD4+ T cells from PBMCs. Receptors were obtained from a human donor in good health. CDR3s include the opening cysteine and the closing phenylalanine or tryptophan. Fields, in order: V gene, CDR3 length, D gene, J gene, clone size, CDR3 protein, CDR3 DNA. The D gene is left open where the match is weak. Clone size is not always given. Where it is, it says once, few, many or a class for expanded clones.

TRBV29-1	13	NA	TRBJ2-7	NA	CSVEGSGSYEQYF	TGCAGCGTTGAAGGCAGCGGATCCTACGAGCAGTACTTC
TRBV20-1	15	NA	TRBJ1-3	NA	CSARVRRTSGNTIYF	TGCAGTGCTAGAGTTAGGAGAACCTCTGGAAACACCATATATTTT
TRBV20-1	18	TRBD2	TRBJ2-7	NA	CSARDETGLAGILGEQYF	TGCAGTGCTAGAGATGAGACAGGACTAGCGGGAATCTTGGGCGAGCAGTACTTC
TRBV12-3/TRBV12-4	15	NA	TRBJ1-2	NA	CASSSLLTANYGYTF	TGTGCCAGCAGTTCCCTTTTGACTGCTAACTATGGCTACACCTTC
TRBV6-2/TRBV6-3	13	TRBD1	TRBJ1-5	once	CASRDRNNQPQHF	TGTGCCAGCAGGGACAGGAACAATCAGCCCCAGCATTTT
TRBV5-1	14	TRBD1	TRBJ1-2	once	CASSSGTGAESYTF	TGCGCCAGCAGCAGCGGAACAGGGGCCGAGAGCTACACCTTC
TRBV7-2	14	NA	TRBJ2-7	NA	CASSEVGLSGEQYF	TGTGCCAGCAGCGAAGTGGGGTTGTCGGGTGAGCAGTACTTC
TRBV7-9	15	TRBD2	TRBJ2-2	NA	CASSFSGRDTGELFF	TGTGCCAGCAGCTTTTCAGGGAGGGACACCGGGGAGCTGTTTTTT
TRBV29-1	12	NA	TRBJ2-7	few	CSVGASNYEQYF	TGCAGCGTCGGCGCGAGCAACTACGAGCAGTACTTC
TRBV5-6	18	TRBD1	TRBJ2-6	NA	CASSSPGQGVSGANVLTF	TGTGCCAGCAGCTCTCCGGGACAGGGAGTGTCTGGGGCCAACGTCCTGACTTTC
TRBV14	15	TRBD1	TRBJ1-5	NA	CASSPYDRADQPQHF	TGTGCCAGCAGCCCGTACGACAGGGCCGATCAGCCCCAGCATTTT
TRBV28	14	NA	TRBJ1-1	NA	CASTSQGAGTEAFF	TGTGCCAGCACTAGTCAAGGGGCGGGGACTGAAGCTTTCTTT
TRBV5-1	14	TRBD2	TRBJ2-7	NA	CASSWGDYSYEQYF	TGCGCCAGCAGCTGGGGGGACTATTCCTACGAGCAGTACTTC
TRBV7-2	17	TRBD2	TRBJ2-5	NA	CASSLVGSGGGQETQYF	TGTGCCAGCAGCTTAGTTGGTAGCGGGGGGGGCCAAGAGACCCAGTACTTC
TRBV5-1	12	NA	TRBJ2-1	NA	CASSLNYNEQFF	TGCGCCAGCAGCTTAAACTACAATGAGCAGTTCTTC
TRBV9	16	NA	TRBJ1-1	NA	CASSVSGAHKDTEAFF	TGTGCCAGCAGCGTATCTGGGGCGCATAAAGACACTGAAGCTTTCTTT
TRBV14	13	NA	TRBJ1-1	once	CASSQQINTEAFF	TGTGCCAGCAGCCAACAGATTAACACTGAAGCTTTCTTT
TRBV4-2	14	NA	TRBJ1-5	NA	CASSQETDARPQHF	TGTGCCAGCAGCCAAGAGACGGACGCAAGGCCCCAGCATTTT
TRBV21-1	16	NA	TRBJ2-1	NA	CASSKKGGQRYNEQFF	TGTGCCAGCAGCAAGAAGGGCGGACAAAGATACAATGAGCAGTTCTTC
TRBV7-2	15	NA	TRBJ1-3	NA	CASRGVETNGNTIYF	TGTGCCAGCAGAGGTGTGGAGACCAATGGAAACACCATATATTTT
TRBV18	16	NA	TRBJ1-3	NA	CASSPGPGAPGNTIYF	TGTGCCAGCTCACCTGGTCCGGGGGCTCCAGGAAACACCATATATTTT
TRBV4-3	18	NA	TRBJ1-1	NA	CASSQDLIQGRGNTEAFF	TGCGCCAGCAGCCAAGATCTAATCCAGGGCAGGGGGAACACTGAAGCTTTCTTT
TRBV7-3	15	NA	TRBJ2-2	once	CASSPTGGWAGELFF	TGTGCCAGCAGCCCCACTGGGGGCTGGGCCGGGGAGCTGTTTTTT
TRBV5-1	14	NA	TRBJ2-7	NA	CASSLAFGYYEQYF	TGCGCCAGCAGCTTGGCGTTTGGATACTACGAGCAGTACTTC
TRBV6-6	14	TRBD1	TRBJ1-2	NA	CASGPGGQGRGYTF	TGTGCCAGCGGCCCAGGGGGGCAGGGTCGAGGCTACACCTTC
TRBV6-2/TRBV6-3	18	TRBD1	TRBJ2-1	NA	CASSYSTGTGVSYNEQFF	TGTGCCAGCAGTTACTCCACCGGGACAGGGGTCTCCTACAATGAGCAGTTCTTC
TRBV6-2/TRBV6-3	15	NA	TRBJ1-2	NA	CASSYPVQANYGYTF	TGTGCCAGCAGTTACCCTGTCCAAGCTAACTATGGCTACACCTTC
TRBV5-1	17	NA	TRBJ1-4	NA	CASSLGNVGTTNEKLFF	TGCGCCAGCAGCTTGGGGAATGTGGGGACAACTAATGAAAAACTGTTTTTT
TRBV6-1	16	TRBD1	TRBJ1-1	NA	CASAFTPGGDNTEAFF	TGTGCCAGCGCCTTTACCCCAGGGGGCGACAACACTGAAGCTTTCTTT
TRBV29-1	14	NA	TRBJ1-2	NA	CSVGLSAGLYGYTF	TGCAGCGTCGGACTCTCGGCCGGGCTCTATGGCTACACCTTC
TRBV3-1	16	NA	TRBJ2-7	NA	CASSRTTQGDPYEQYF	TGTGCCAGCAGCCGGACCACCCAGGGTGACCCCTACGAGCAGTACTTC
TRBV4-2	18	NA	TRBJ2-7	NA	CASSQDAGQIQFSYEQYF	TGTGCCAGCAGCCAAGATGCGGGACAGATCCAATTCTCCTACGAGCAGTACTTC
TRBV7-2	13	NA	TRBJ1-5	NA	CASSSGGGIAQHF	TGTGCCAGCAGCTCTGGTGGGGGAATAGCCCAGCATTTT
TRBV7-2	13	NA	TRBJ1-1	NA	CASSEQENTEAFF	TGTGCCAGCAGCGAACAGGAGAACACTGAAGCTTTCTTT
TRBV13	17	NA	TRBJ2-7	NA	CASSRLTGHSDSYEQYF	TGTGCCAGCAGCCGGCTAACGGGACACTCAGACTCCTACGAGCAGTACTTC
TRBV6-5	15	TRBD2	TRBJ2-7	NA	CASSSLAGGPYEQYF	TGTGCCAGCAGTTCCCTAGCGGGAGGCCCCTACGAGCAGTACTTC
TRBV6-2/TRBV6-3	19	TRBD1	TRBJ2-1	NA	CASSKIPQITGGEYNEQFF	TGTGCCAGCAGCAAAATTCCCCAAATCACAGGGGGCGAGTACAATGAGCAGTTCTTC
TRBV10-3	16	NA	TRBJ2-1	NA	CAISPTATGANNEQFF	TGTGCCATCAGTCCCACTGCGACGGGGGCTAACAATGAGCAGTTCTTC
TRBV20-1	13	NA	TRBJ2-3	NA	CSARRGGADTQYF	TGCAGTGCTAGACGGGGCGGGGCAGATACGCAGTATTTT
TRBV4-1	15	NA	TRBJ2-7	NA	CASSQRAESSYEQYF	TGCGCCAGCAGCCAGAGGGCGGAGAGCTCCTACGAGCAGTACTTC
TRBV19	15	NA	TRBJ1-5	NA	CASSIPGDSNQPQHF	TGTGCCAGTAGTATCCCGGGGGATAGCAATCAGCCCCAGCATTTT
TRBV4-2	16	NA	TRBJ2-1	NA	CASSRESRRGWNEQFF	TGTGCCAGCAGCCGAGAGTCGAGGCGGGGTTGGAATGAGCAGTTCTTC
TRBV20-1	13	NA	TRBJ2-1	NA	CSARRPPYKEQFF	TGCAGTGCTAGACGCCCCCCCTACAAAGAGCAGTTCTTC
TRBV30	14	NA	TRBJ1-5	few	CAWSVWGGNQPQHF	TGTGCCTGGAGTGTCTGGGGTGGCAATCAGCCCCAGCATTTT
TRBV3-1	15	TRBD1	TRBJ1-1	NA	CASSHAWTGNTEAFF	TGTGCCAGCAGCCACGCCTGGACAGGGAACACTGAAGCTTTCTTT
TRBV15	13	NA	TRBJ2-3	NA	CATSRDNPDTQYF	TGTGCCACCAGCAGAGATAACCCAGATACGCAGTATTTT
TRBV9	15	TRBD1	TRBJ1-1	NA	CASSTRTGGGTEAFF	TGTGCCAGCAGCACTCGGACAGGCGGGGGCACTGAAGCTTTCTTT
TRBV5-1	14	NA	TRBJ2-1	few	CASSSGLVYNEQFF	TGCGCCAGCAGCTCTGGCCTAGTCTACAATGAGCAGTTCTTC
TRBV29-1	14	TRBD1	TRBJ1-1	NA	CSVGQGAVGTEAFF	TGCAGCGTGGGACAGGGGGCTGTCGGTACTGAAGCTTTCTTT